This T cell receptor (beta chain) derives from a study of blood T cell repertoires in COVID-19. Sequencing was performed with immunoSEQ multiplex PCR; in TCRdb, only in-frame clones are kept and a portion is missing. The data show about 190,000 clones, about 82% seen once. Trimming left V 6 bases short and J 4 bases short, with 16 bases between. The CDR3 sequence is 14 residues long. The germline gives CDR1 LGHNA, CDR2 YSLEER. The receptor was derived from a man aged 35-49 years with acute COVID-19. The sample comprised PBMCs or T cells enriched from blood (not recorded which). V usage is TRBV4-3 and J usage is TRBJ2-7; D possibly corresponds to TRBD2 (6 bases). CDR3 loop: CASSPGTAHYEQYF. In nucleotides, the CDR3 is TGCGCCAGCAGTCCCGGGACTGCACATTACGAGCAGTACTTC.